This is a list of T cell receptor beta chains from one sample in a study of CD8+ T cells in alopecia areata. Clones were read by immunoSEQ multiplex PCR, and TCRdb kept only the in-frame ones, dropping some. The sample consists of approximately 210,000 clones, 50% to 60% of them appearing once. Sequencing used CD4+ T cells sorted from blood, obtained at week 4, from a patient treated with tofacitinib. Receptors were obtained from a human donor with alopecia areata. The CDR3 runs from the conserved cysteine through the conserved F or W. The order of the fields is clone size, CDR3 length, J gene, V gene, D gene, CDR3 DNA, CDR3 protein. The D gene is left open where the match is weak. Clone size, where shown, is once, few, many, or a class for clones that have expanded.

clone size: .; CDR3 length: 12; J gene: TRBJ1-1; V gene: TRBV7-2; D gene: .; CDR3 DNA: TGTGCCAGCAGCCCTGGCCCAGTGGGCGCTTTCTTT; CDR3 protein: CASSPGPVGAFF
clone size: few; CDR3 length: 15; J gene: TRBJ1-1; V gene: TRBV19; D gene: .; CDR3 DNA: TGTGCCAGCAGCGGTCCAGGGGCCATGAACACTGAAGCTTTCTTT; CDR3 protein: CASSGPGAMNTEAFF
clone size: few; CDR3 length: 11; J gene: TRBJ1-3; V gene: TRBV28; D gene: .; CDR3 DNA: TGTGCCAGCAGTTTAGAGGGCACCATATATTTT; CDR3 protein: CASSLEGTIYF
clone size: few; CDR3 length: 14; J gene: TRBJ2-1; V gene: TRBV13; D gene: TRBD2; CDR3 DNA: TGTGCCAGCAGCTTAATCAGCGGGGGACATGAGCAGTTCTTC; CDR3 protein: CASSLISGGHEQFF
clone size: .; CDR3 length: 13; J gene: TRBJ2-5; V gene: TRBV5-6; D gene: TRBD1; CDR3 DNA: TGTGCCAGCAGCTGGACAGGGAGAGAGACCCAGTACTTC; CDR3 protein: CASSWTGRETQYF
clone size: .; CDR3 length: 11; J gene: TRBJ2-5; V gene: TRBV29-1; D gene: .; CDR3 DNA: TGCAGCGTCGGGACTGTGGAGACCCAGTACTTC; CDR3 protein: CSVGTVETQYF
clone size: few; CDR3 length: 13; J gene: TRBJ2-1; V gene: TRBV30; D gene: .; CDR3 DNA: TGTGCCTGGGCTTTCAGCTCCTACAATGAGCAGTTCTTC; CDR3 protein: CAWAFSSYNEQFF
clone size: .; CDR3 length: 14; J gene: TRBJ1-6; V gene: TRBV5-6; D gene: .; CDR3 DNA: TGTGCCAGCAGCTTGGGGGGGACTAATTCACCCCTCCACTTT; CDR3 protein: CASSLGGTNSPLHF
clone size: .; CDR3 length: 15; J gene: TRBJ2-1; V gene: TRBV5-1; D gene: .; CDR3 DNA: TGCGCCAGCAGCTTGGTTTTATCTAGTGGGGATGAGCAGTTCTTC; CDR3 protein: CASSLVLSSGDEQFF
clone size: .; CDR3 length: 17; J gene: TRBJ1-2; V gene: TRBV5-1; D gene: .; CDR3 DNA: TGCGCCAGCAGCTTGGCCGGTCCTAGGACTGGCGCAGATGGCTACACCTTC; CDR3 protein: CASSLAGPRTGADGYTF
clone size: .; CDR3 length: 10; J gene: TRBJ2-5; V gene: TRBV10-3; D gene: .; CDR3 DNA: TGTGCCGTAGGAGAGGAGACCCAGTACTTC; CDR3 protein: CAVGEETQYF
clone size: once; CDR3 length: 14; J gene: TRBJ1-6; V gene: TRBV7-2; D gene: TRBD1; CDR3 DNA: TGTGCCAGCAGCCGCCGACAGGGCGAATCACCCCTCCACTTT; CDR3 protein: CASSRRQGESPLHF
clone size: .; CDR3 length: 12; J gene: TRBJ2-5; V gene: TRBV2; D gene: .; CDR3 DNA: TGTGCCAATAGCGCCCTACAAGAGACCCAGTACTTC; CDR3 protein: CANSALQETQYF
clone size: .; CDR3 length: 11; J gene: TRBJ1-2; V gene: TRBV7-9; D gene: .; CDR3 DNA: TGTGATGACGCTATGGACGAGGGCTACACCTTC; CDR3 protein: CDDAMDEGYTF
clone size: .; CDR3 length: 15; J gene: TRBJ2-5; V gene: TRBV7-2; D gene: TRBD2; CDR3 DNA: TGTGCCAGCAGCTTAGAGCCCCGGGGGGGAGAGACCCAGTACTTC; CDR3 protein: CASSLEPRGGETQYF